This is a list of T cell receptor beta chains from one sample in a study of shared clonotypes between healthy human individuals. Data came from immunoSEQ multiplex PCR; TCRdb stores just in-frame clones and leaves some out. Of 950,000 to 1,300,000 clones in the sample, around 75% were seen once. The sample was memory CD4+ T cells sorted from blood. The source of these receptors is a man younger than 35 in good health. Both conserved end residues are part of each CDR3. The order of the fields is clone size, V gene, D gene, J gene, CDR3 protein, CDR3 DNA. D genes are given only for firm matches. For some rows the clone size is stated as once, few or many, or as a class when expanded; others skip it.

abundance: many; v_gene: TRBV30; d_gene: -; j_gene: TRBJ2-1; CDR3aa: CAWSPGGYEQFF; CDR3nt: TGTGCCTGGAGTCCCGGGGGCTATGAGCAGTTCTTC
abundance: -; v_gene: TRBV28; d_gene: TRBD1; j_gene: TRBJ1-2; CDR3aa: CASSLVTGLGYTF; CDR3nt: TGTGCCAGCAGTTTAGTGACAGGGCTTGGCTACACCTTC
abundance: -; v_gene: TRBV11-2; d_gene: -; j_gene: TRBJ1-2; CDR3aa: CASRSTGAGGYTF; CDR3nt: TGTGCCAGCAGGTCGACGGGGGCCGGGGGCTACACCTTC
abundance: -; v_gene: TRBV7-8; d_gene: TRBD2; j_gene: TRBJ2-1; CDR3aa: CASSLDTTSGSLDEQFF; CDR3nt: TGTGCCAGCAGCTTAGATACTACTAGCGGGAGTCTAGATGAGCAGTTCTTC
abundance: -; v_gene: TRBV5-4; d_gene: -; j_gene: TRBJ2-2; CDR3aa: CASNLGPTGELFF; CDR3nt: TGTGCCAGCAACCTCGGACCCACCGGGGAGCTGTTTTTT
abundance: -; v_gene: TRBV14; d_gene: TRBD2; j_gene: TRBJ2-5; CDR3aa: CASSQGRLAGVETQYF; CDR3nt: TGTGCCAGCAGCCAAGGTCGACTAGCGGGGGTGGAGACCCAGTACTTC
abundance: few; v_gene: TRBV2; d_gene: TRBD2; j_gene: TRBJ2-1; CDR3aa: CASISLAGNEQFF; CDR3nt: TGTGCCAGCATATCACTAGCGGGAAATGAGCAGTTCTTC
abundance: -; v_gene: TRBV6-1; d_gene: -; j_gene: TRBJ1-1; CDR3aa: CASSVGIFNTEAFF; CDR3nt: TGTGCCAGCAGTGTCGGCATATTCAACACTGAAGCTTTCTTT
abundance: -; v_gene: TRBV11-2; d_gene: -; j_gene: TRBJ1-3; CDR3aa: CASSLAQQGLNTIYF; CDR3nt: TGTGCCAGCAGCTTAGCCCAACAGGGTTTGAACACCATATATTTT
abundance: -; v_gene: TRBV5-1; d_gene: -; j_gene: TRBJ2-6; CDR3aa: CASSSGGSSGANVLTF; CDR3nt: TGCGCCAGCAGCTCGGGGGGCTCCTCTGGGGCCAACGTCCTGACTTTC
abundance: few; v_gene: TRBV5-1; d_gene: -; j_gene: TRBJ2-5; CDR3aa: CASSPNAGHQETQYF; CDR3nt: TGCGCCAGCAGCCCTAACGCAGGGCACCAAGAGACCCAGTACTTC
abundance: few; v_gene: TRBV6-5; d_gene: TRBD1; j_gene: TRBJ1-1; CDR3aa: CASSYRRGQGYTEAFF; CDR3nt: TGTGCCAGCAGTTACAGACGTGGACAGGGATACACTGAAGCTTTCTTT
abundance: -; v_gene: TRBV7-8; d_gene: -; j_gene: TRBJ1-3; CDR3aa: CASSLVVGTGNTIYF; CDR3nt: TGTGCCAGCAGTTTAGTAGTGGGGACTGGAAACACCATATATTTT
abundance: -; v_gene: TRBV6-1; d_gene: TRBD1; j_gene: TRBJ1-6; CDR3aa: CASSGTGSSPLHF; CDR3nt: TGTGCCAGCAGCGGGACAGGGTCTTCACCCCTCCACTTT
abundance: -; v_gene: TRBV5-1; d_gene: TRBD1; j_gene: TRBJ2-7; CDR3aa: CASSPQPGQVNSYEQYF; CDR3nt: TGCGCCAGCAGCCCCCAACCGGGACAGGTCAACTCCTACGAGCAGTACTTC
abundance: -; v_gene: TRBV9; d_gene: -; j_gene: TRBJ1-2; CDR3aa: CASSFRTLGYTF; CDR3nt: TGTGCCAGCAGCTTCCGGACCCTTGGCTACACCTTC
abundance: -; v_gene: TRBV11-1; d_gene: -; j_gene: TRBJ2-6; CDR3aa: CASSLPGATLGANVLTF; CDR3nt: TGTGCCAGCAGCTTACCAGGGGCCACTTTAGGGGCCAACGTCCTGACTTTC
abundance: -; v_gene: TRBV5-1; d_gene: -; j_gene: TRBJ1-3; CDR3aa: CASSGQGLTGGNTIYF; CDR3nt: TGCGCCAGCAGCGGCCAGGGCCTGACGGGGGGAAACACCATATATTTT
abundance: -; v_gene: TRBV6-6; d_gene: -; j_gene: TRBJ1-5; CDR3aa: CASSYNQVNQPQHF; CDR3nt: TGTGCCAGCAGTTACAATCAGGTCAATCAGCCCCAGCATTTT
abundance: -; v_gene: TRBV30; d_gene: -; j_gene: TRBJ2-2; CDR3aa: CAWGGNRVGTGELFF; CDR3nt: TGTGCCTGGGGCGGGAACAGGGTCGGCACCGGGGAGCTGTTTTTT
abundance: -; v_gene: TRBV6-6; d_gene: TRBD2; j_gene: TRBJ2-3; CDR3aa: CASSGPTSGGQYF; CDR3nt: TGTGCCAGCAGTGGGCCAACTAGCGGCGGGCAGTATTTT
abundance: -; v_gene: TRBV19; d_gene: TRBD2; j_gene: TRBJ2-1; CDR3aa: CASSNPSGRRNEQFF; CDR3nt: TGTGCCAGTAGTAACCCTAGCGGGAGAAGGAATGAGCAGTTCTTC
abundance: -; v_gene: TRBV29-1; d_gene: TRBD1; j_gene: TRBJ2-4; CDR3aa: CSVAEGTGLAKNIQYF; CDR3nt: TGCAGCGTTGCCGAAGGGACAGGGTTAGCCAAAAACATTCAGTACTTC
abundance: -; v_gene: TRBV19; d_gene: -; j_gene: TRBJ2-2; CDR3aa: CASKEGTGELFF; CDR3nt: TGTGCCAGTAAGGAGGGGACCGGGGAGCTGTTTTTT
abundance: -; v_gene: TRBV18; d_gene: -; j_gene: TRBJ1-5; CDR3aa: CASSPSGQSYSNQPQHF; CDR3nt: TGTGCCAGCTCACCGTCAGGGCAGTCTTATAGCAATCAGCCCCAGCATTTT
abundance: -; v_gene: TRBV30; d_gene: -; j_gene: TRBJ1-6; CDR3aa: CAWSLTADNSPLHF; CDR3nt: TGTGCCTGGAGCCTGACGGCCGATAATTCACCCCTCCACTTT
abundance: few; v_gene: TRBV19; d_gene: -; j_gene: TRBJ2-4; CDR3aa: CASSRAGTSAKNIQYF; CDR3nt: TGTGCCAGTAGCCGTGCCGGGACTTCGGCCAAAAACATTCAGTACTTC
abundance: -; v_gene: TRBV2; d_gene: -; j_gene: TRBJ2-7; CDR3aa: CASILQGSYEQYF; CDR3nt: TGTGCCAGCATCTTACAGGGATCCTACGAGCAGTACTTC
abundance: -; v_gene: TRBV10-3; d_gene: TRBD1; j_gene: TRBJ1-1; CDR3aa: CATATGGEAEAFF; CDR3nt: TGTGCCACTGCGACAGGGGGGGAAGCTGAAGCTTTCTTT
abundance: few; v_gene: TRBV25-1; d_gene: -; j_gene: TRBJ1-4; CDR3aa: CASTAGATNEKLFF; CDR3nt: TGTGCCAGCACCGCCGGAGCAACTAATGAAAAACTGTTTTTT
abundance: few; v_gene: TRBV5-4; d_gene: -; j_gene: TRBJ1-1; CDR3aa: CASSFSEGTEAFF; CDR3nt: TGTGCCAGCAGCTTCTCGGAGGGGACTGAAGCTTTCTTT
abundance: -; v_gene: TRBV6-5; d_gene: -; j_gene: TRBJ2-7; CDR3aa: CASSSTGTGSYEQYF; CDR3nt: TGTGCCAGCAGTTCCACCGGGACTGGGTCATACGAGCAGTACTTC
abundance: -; v_gene: TRBV5-1; d_gene: TRBD1; j_gene: TRBJ2-3; CDR3aa: CASSTDRGTDTQYF; CDR3nt: TGCGCCAGCAGCACCGACAGGGGAACAGATACGCAGTATTTT
abundance: few; v_gene: TRBV19; d_gene: -; j_gene: TRBJ2-2; CDR3aa: CASSTRGSGTRGTGELFF; CDR3nt: TGTGCCAGTAGTACCCGGGGGAGCGGAACTCGGGGCACCGGGGAGCTGTTTTTT
abundance: -; v_gene: TRBV14; d_gene: -; j_gene: TRBJ1-1; CDR3aa: CASSLRTFGTEAFF; CDR3nt: TGTGCCAGCAGCTTACGGACATTCGGAACTGAAGCTTTCTTT
abundance: few; v_gene: TRBV6-1; d_gene: -; j_gene: TRBJ1-1; CDR3aa: CASRRRAEAFF; CDR3nt: TGTGCCAGCAGGCGTAGGGCTGAAGCTTTCTTT
abundance: -; v_gene: TRBV7-6; d_gene: TRBD1; j_gene: TRBJ2-5; CDR3aa: CASSFGGQGSQTQYF; CDR3nt: TGTGCCAGCAGCTTTGGGGGACAGGGGTCACAGACCCAGTACTTC
abundance: -; v_gene: TRBV6-5; d_gene: -; j_gene: TRBJ2-7; CDR3aa: CASSYSGQGGYEQYF; CDR3nt: TGTGCCAGCAGTTACTCAGGGCAAGGGGGGTACGAGCAGTACTTC
abundance: many; v_gene: TRBV10-3; d_gene: TRBD1; j_gene: TRBJ2-7; CDR3aa: CAITGTGSYEQYF; CDR3nt: TGTGCCATCACTGGGACAGGGTCGTACGAGCAGTACTTC
abundance: -; v_gene: TRBV28; d_gene: TRBD2; j_gene: TRBJ2-5; CDR3aa: CASSLAGGKETQYF; CDR3nt: TGTGCCAGCAGTCTAGCGGGGGGAAAAGAGACCCAGTACTTC
abundance: -; v_gene: TRBV6-5; d_gene: -; j_gene: TRBJ1-2; CDR3aa: CASSYSRLYGYTF; CDR3nt: TGTGCCAGCAGTTACTCGAGGCTCTATGGCTACACCTTC
abundance: -; v_gene: TRBV21-1; d_gene: -; j_gene: TRBJ2-7; CDR3aa: CASSKEWTGERAPYEQYF; CDR3nt: TGTGCCAGCAGCAAAGAGTGGACAGGGGAGCGAGCCCCCTACGAGCAGTACTTC
abundance: -; v_gene: TRBV11-2; d_gene: -; j_gene: TRBJ2-2; CDR3aa: CASSPSLVWVQGNTGELFF; CDR3nt: TGTGCCAGCAGCCCCAGCTTAGTATGGGTACAGGGTAACACCGGGGAGCTGTTTTTT
abundance: -; v_gene: TRBV5-1; d_gene: TRBD1; j_gene: TRBJ2-7; CDR3aa: CASSPDRGYEQYF; CDR3nt: TGCGCCAGCAGCCCGGACAGGGGATACGAGCAGTACTTC
abundance: -; v_gene: TRBV7-9; d_gene: -; j_gene: TRBJ1-6; CDR3aa: CASSPDIPVRTPLHF; CDR3nt: TGTGCCAGCAGCCCCGACATCCCAGTTCGGACACCCCTCCACTTT
abundance: many; v_gene: TRBV5-1; d_gene: TRBD1; j_gene: TRBJ2-5; CDR3aa: CASSLGDRAETQYF; CDR3nt: TGCGCCAGCAGCTTGGGTGACAGGGCCGAGACCCAGTACTTC
abundance: once; v_gene: TRBV7-9; d_gene: TRBD2; j_gene: TRBJ2-2; CDR3aa: CASSPRGGDTGELFF; CDR3nt: TGTGCCAGCAGCCCTCGCGGGGGTGACACCGGGGAGCTGTTTTTT
abundance: -; v_gene: TRBV28; d_gene: TRBD1; j_gene: TRBJ1-1; CDR3aa: CASSSGQGGNTEAFF; CDR3nt: TGTGCCAGCAGCTCCGGACAGGGAGGGAACACTGAAGCTTTCTTT
abundance: many; v_gene: TRBV12-5; d_gene: -; j_gene: TRBJ2-4; CDR3aa: CASGMAGVSKNIQYF; CDR3nt: TGTGCTAGTGGCATGGCAGGGGTTTCCAAAAACATTCAGTACTTC